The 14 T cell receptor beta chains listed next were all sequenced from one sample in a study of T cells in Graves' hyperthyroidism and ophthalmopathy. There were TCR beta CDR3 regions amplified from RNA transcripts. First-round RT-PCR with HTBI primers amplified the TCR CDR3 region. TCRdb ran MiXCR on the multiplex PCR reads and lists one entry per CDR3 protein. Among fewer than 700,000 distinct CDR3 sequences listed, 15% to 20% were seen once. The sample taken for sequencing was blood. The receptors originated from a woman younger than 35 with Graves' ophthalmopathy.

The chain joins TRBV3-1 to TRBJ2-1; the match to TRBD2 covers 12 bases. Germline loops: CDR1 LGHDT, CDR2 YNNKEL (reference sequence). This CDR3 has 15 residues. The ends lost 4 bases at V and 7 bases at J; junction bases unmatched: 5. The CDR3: CASSPWTSGANEQFF. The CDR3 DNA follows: TGTGCCAGCAGCCCCTGGACTAGCGGGGCTAATGAGCAGTTCTTC.

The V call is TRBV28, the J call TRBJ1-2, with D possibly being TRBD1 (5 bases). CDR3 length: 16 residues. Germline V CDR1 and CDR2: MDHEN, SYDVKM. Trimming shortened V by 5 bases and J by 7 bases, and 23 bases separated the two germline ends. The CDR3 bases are TGTGCCAGCAGTACTCCTGGGCGCCCGGGACTGGTTGGCTACACCTTC. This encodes CASSTPGRPGLVGYTF.

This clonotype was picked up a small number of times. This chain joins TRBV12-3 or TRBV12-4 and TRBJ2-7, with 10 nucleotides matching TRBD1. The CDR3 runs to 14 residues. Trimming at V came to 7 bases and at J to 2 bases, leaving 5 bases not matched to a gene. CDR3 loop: CASTPGTGAYEQYF. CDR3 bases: TGTGCCAGCACCCCCGGGACAGGGGCCTACGAGCAGTACTTC.

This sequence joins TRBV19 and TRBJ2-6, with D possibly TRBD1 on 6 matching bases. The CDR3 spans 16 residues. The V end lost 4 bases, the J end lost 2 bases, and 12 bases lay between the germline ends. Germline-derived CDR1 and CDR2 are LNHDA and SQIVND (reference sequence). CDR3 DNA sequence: TGTGCCAGTAGTAGACAGGTGGGGACTGGGGCCAACGTCCTGACTTTC. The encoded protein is CASSRQVGTGANVLTF.

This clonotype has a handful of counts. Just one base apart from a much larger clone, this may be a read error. As DNA, the CDR3 is TGTGCCAGCAGCTTAGGCCCGCCAGCGGGAGCATCAGATACGCAGTATTTT. Translating gives CASSLGPPAGASDTQYF. The V and J genes are TRBV7-9 and TRBJ2-3; 8 bases map to TRBD2. The CDR3 has 17 amino acids. The V gene end was trimmed by 1 base and the J gene end by 4 bases; junction bases not matched to a gene: 10. Germline V gene sequence: CDR1 SEHNR, CDR2 FQNEAQ (reference sequence).

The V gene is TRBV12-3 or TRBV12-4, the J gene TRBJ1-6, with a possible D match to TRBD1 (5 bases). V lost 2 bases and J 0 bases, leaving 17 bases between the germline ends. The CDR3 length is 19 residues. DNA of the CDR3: TGTGCCAGCAGTTTAACCAGGGCTCCTGTGAGCTCCTATAATTCACCCCTCCACTTT. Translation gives CASSLTRAPVSSYNSPLHF.

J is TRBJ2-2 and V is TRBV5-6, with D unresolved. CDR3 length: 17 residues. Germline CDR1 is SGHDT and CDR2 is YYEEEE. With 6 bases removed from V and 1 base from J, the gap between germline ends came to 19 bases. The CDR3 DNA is TGTGCCAGCACCCTAAGGATTGGGGTTCGGAACACCGGGGAGCTGTTTTTT. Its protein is CASTLRIGVRNTGELFF.

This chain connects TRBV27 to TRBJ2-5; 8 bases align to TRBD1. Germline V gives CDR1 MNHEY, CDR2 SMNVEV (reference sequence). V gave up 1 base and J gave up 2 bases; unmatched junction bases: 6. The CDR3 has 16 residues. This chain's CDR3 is CASSLWTGRGQETQYF. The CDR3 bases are TGTGCCAGCAGTTTATGGACAGGGCGGGGACAAGAGACCCAGTACTTC.

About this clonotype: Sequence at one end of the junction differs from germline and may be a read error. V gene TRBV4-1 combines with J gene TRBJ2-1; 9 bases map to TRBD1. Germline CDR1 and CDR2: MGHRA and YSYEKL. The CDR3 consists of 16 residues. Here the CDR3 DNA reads TGCGCCAGCAGTCAAGGACGCGGGACAGGGCTTTGGGAGCAGTTCTTC. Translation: CASSQGRGTGLWEQFF.

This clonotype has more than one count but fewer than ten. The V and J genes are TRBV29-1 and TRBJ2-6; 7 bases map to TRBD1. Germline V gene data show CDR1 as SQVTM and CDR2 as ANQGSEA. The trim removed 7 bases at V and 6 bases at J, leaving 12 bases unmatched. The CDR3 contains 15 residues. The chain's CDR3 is CSASQGTEEANVLTF. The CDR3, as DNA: TGCAGCGCTTCACAGGGGACCGAGGAGGCCAACGTCCTGACTTTC. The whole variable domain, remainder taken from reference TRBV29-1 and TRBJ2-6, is SAVISQKPSRDICQRGTSLTIQCQVDSQVTMMFWYRQQPGQSLTLIATANQGSEATYESGFVIDKFPISRPNLTFSTLTVSNMSPEDSSIYLCSASQGTEEANVLTFGAGSRLTVL.

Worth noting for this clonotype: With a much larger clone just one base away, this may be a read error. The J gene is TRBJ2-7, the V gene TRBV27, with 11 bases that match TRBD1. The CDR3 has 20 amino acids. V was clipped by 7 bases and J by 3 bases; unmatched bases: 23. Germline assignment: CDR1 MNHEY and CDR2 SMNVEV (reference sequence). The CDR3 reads CASTRYTGTGGPPFYYEQYF. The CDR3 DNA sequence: TGTGCCAGCACCAGGTATACCGGGACAGGGGGACCCCCTTTCTACTACGAGCAGTACTTC.

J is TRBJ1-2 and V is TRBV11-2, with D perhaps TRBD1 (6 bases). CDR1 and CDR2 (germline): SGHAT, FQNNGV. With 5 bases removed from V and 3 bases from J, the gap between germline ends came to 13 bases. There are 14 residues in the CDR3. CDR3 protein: CASSARGGHYGYTF. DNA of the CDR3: TGTGCCAGCAGCGCCAGGGGTGGTCACTATGGCTACACCTTC.

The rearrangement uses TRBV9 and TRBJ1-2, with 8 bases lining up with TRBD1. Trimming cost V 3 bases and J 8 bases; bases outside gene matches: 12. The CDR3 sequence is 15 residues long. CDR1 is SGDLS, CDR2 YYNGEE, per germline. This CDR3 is CASSGSGRTGQGYTF. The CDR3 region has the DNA TGTGCCAGCAGCGGTAGCGGGAGGACAGGGCAGGGCTACACCTTC.

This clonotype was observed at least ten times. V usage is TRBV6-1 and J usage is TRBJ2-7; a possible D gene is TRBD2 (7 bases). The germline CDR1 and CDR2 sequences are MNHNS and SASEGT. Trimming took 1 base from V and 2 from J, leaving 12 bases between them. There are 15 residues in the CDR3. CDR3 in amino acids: CASSEESGGPYEQYF. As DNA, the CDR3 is TGTGCCAGCAGTGAAGAGTCGGGGGGCCCCTACGAGCAGTACTTC.